The 19 T cell receptor beta chains below all came from one sample that was sequenced in a study of CD8 T cells in Susac syndrome. The RNA input was roughly 0.5 to 1 ug, and it was reverse transcribed with random hexamers. Using its own MiXCR run on the immunoSEQ multiplex PCR reads, TCRdb lists one record per CDR3 protein. The sample includes just under 150,000 distinct CDR3 sequences, approximately 93% of them seen just once. Sequencing was done on a sample of CD4+ T cells from PBMCs. The receptors were gathered from a human donor in good health.

This sequence joins TRBV5-1 and TRBJ2-5; D is unclear. CDR1 and CDR2 (germline): SGHRS, YFSETQ. The CDR3 loop spans 12 amino acids. The V and J ends lost 0 bases and 3 bases respectively, with 3 bases between them. The CDR3 spells CASSLGEETQYF. The DNA for the CDR3 is TGCGCCAGCAGCTTGGGAGAAGAGACCCAGTACTTC.

The chain employs TRBV7-2 and TRBJ1-2; 10 bases line up with TRBD1. This CDR3 is built from 15 residues. After removal of 5 bases from V and 6 bases from J, the junction contained 9 bases not matched to a gene. The germline CDR1 and CDR2 sequences are SGHTA and FQGNSA. DNA of the CDR3: TGTGCCAGCAGCCCACGGACAGGGGGTATGGATGGCTACACCTTC. Translation: CASSPRTGGMDGYTF.

J is TRBJ2-6 and V is TRBV2, with TRBD1 matching 8 bases. Germline CDR1 is SNHLY and CDR2 is FYNNEI. Trimming took 7 bases from V and 0 from J; bases not matched to a gene: 5. This CDR3 spans 16 amino acids. The CDR3 reads CASNTGTGSGANVLTF. DNA for the CDR3: TGTGCCAGCAATACCGGGACAGGCTCTGGGGCCAACGTCCTGACTTTC.

CDR3 in DNA: TGTGCCAGCAGCTTAGCGGGCGAATCCGGGGAGCTGTTTTTT. It codes for CASSLAGESGELFF. The chain couples TRBV11-2 to TRBJ2-2, with no clear D. Germline CDR1 reads SGHAT; CDR2 reads FQNNGV. The CDR3 contains 14 residues. Trimming removed 1 base at V and 6 bases at J, with 9 bases between.

This rearrangement joins TRBV3-1 to TRBJ1-2; D uncertain. Trimming took 5 bases from V and 6 from J, leaving 13 bases between them. This CDR3 spans 13 amino acids. The V gene's germline CDR1 is LGHDT and CDR2 YNNKEL (reference sequence). The CDR3 sequence is CASSFGVDDGYTF. Written as DNA, the CDR3 is TGTGCCAGCAGCTTCGGTGTGGACGATGGCTACACCTTC.

The V and J genes are TRBV20-1 and TRBJ2-3; 7 bases are shared with TRBD2. V lost 6 bases and J lost 1; bases outside the gene matches: 7. The germline V gene encodes CDR1 DFQATT and CDR2 SNEGSKA (reference sequence). The CDR3 covers 14 residues. The CDR3 coding sequence is TGCAGTGCCTCAACTAGCGCAGGCACAGATACGCAGTATTTT. Its protein is CSASTSAGTDTQYF.

The chain carries TRBV20-1 and TRBJ1-1; D call uncertain. Germline values: CDR1 DFQATT, CDR2 SNEGSKA (reference sequence). The CDR3 loop spans 13 amino acids. Trimming cost V 3 bases and J 4 bases, with 12 bases left between them. The CDR3 DNA reads TGCAGTGCTAGCCCCTCGTGGTCCACTGAAGCTTTCTTT. Translated: CSASPSWSTEAFF.

The rearrangement uses TRBV9 and TRBJ2-3; no clear D gene. Germline CDR1 is SGDLS and CDR2 is YYNGEE. The CDR3 is made up of 14 amino acids. V was clipped by 0 bases and J by 7 bases, with 12 bases between them. CDR3 protein: CASSVAWQPHTQYF. The CDR3 region has the DNA TGTGCCAGCAGCGTAGCATGGCAGCCTCATACGCAGTATTTT.

This clonotype occurred a few times. The V call is TRBV12-3 or TRBV12-4, the J call TRBJ2-7, with 9 positions matching TRBD1. V shed 5 bases and J 3 bases; nucleotides not matched to a gene: 2. CDR3 length equals 13 residues. CDR3 amino acids: CASSRTGVYEQYF. The CDR3 DNA sequence: TGTGCCAGCAGTCGGACAGGGGTCTACGAGCAGTACTTC.

CDR3 loop: CSARDLGQGKTYEQYF. As DNA, the CDR3 is TGCAGTGCTAGAGACCTTGGACAGGGGAAGACGTACGAGCAGTACTTC. The chain uses TRBV20-1 and TRBJ2-7; 9 positions agree with TRBD1. Germline V lookup: CDR1 DFQATT, CDR2 SNEGSKA (reference sequence). J lost 4 bases, V lost 0 bases, and 10 bases had no gene match. The CDR3 contains 16 residues.

This chain uses TRBV27 with TRBJ2-3, with a weak D call TRBD1 (7 bases). The V gene's germline CDR1 is MNHEY and CDR2 SMNVEV (reference sequence). Trimming removed 4 bases from V and 0 bases from J, with 14 bases in between. The CDR3 length is 16 residues. The CDR3 coding sequence is TGTGCCAGCAGTTCCCGAGGAGGGGGCAGCACAGATACGCAGTATTTT. Translation: CASSSRGGGSTDTQYF.

The rearrangement links TRBV9 to TRBJ2-1; 9 nucleotides line up with TRBD2. After removal of 4 bases from V and 4 bases from J, the junction contained 9 bases not matched to a gene. This CDR3 has 16 amino acids. CDR1 is SGDLS and CDR2 is YYNGEE in the germline V gene. In DNA form, the CDR3 reads TGTGCCAGCAGCTCCAACAGCGGGAGGATTTACAATGAGCAGTTCTTC. Protein product: CASSSNSGRIYNEQFF.

The chain is built from TRBV29-1 and TRBJ1-1; D is undetermined. Germline V lookup: CDR1 SQVTM, CDR2 ANQGSEA. The ends were cut back, 7 bases at V and 1 base at J, with 4 bases in the middle. The CDR3 contains 10 residues. CDR3 region: CSARNTEAFF. The CDR3, as DNA: TGCAGCGCAAGGAACACTGAAGCTTTCTTT.

The J gene is TRBJ1-3, the V gene TRBV9; 8 bases map to TRBD1. The CDR3 covers 15 residues. The V gene's germline CDR1 is SGDLS and CDR2 YYNGEE. Trimming removed 4 bases from V and 4 bases from J; junction bases left unmatched: 7. CDR3 residues: CASSFQGARGNTIYF. The CDR3 nucleotides read TGTGCCAGCAGCTTTCAGGGGGCGCGCGGAAACACCATATATTTT.

This rearrangement joins TRBV3-1 to TRBJ1-1; tentative D call: TRBD1 (5 bases). This CDR3 has 14 residues. The germline gives CDR1 LGHDT, CDR2 YNNKEL (reference sequence). V lost 1 base, J lost 5 bases, and 11 bases lay in between. The CDR3 here is CASSQVLGGTEAFF. In DNA, the CDR3 is TGTGCCAGCAGCCAAGTCCTTGGGGGGACTGAAGCTTTCTTT.

This clonotype was recorded once. The V and J genes are TRBV12-3 or TRBV12-4 and TRBJ2-1; 8 nucleotides align to TRBD2. The CDR3 extends over 15 amino acids. The J segment lost 5 bases and the V segment lost 8 bases, leaving 11 bases of the junction unmatched. The CDR3 sequence: CASFLWGTRNNEQFF. In nucleotides, the CDR3 is TGTGCCAGCTTCCTTTGGGGGACTAGAAACAATGAGCAGTTCTTC.

The gene calls are TRBV6-6 and TRBJ2-7; 9 positions match TRBD1. Trimming at V came to 5 bases and at J to 5 bases, leaving 7 bases not matched to a gene. Germline V gene lookup returns CDR1 MNHNY and CDR2 SVGAGI (reference sequence). The CDR3 extends over 14 amino acids. Written as DNA, the CDR3 is TGTGCCAGCAGTATACAGGGGGCGCCGGACGAGCAGTACTTC. This gives the protein CASSIQGAPDEQYF.

The V call is TRBV18, the J call TRBJ1-3; 9 positions match TRBD1. The CDR3 runs to 15 residues. Germline V lookup: CDR1 KGHSH, CDR2 LQKENI. The ends lost 1 base at V and 3 bases at J; junction bases unmatched: 1. This CDR3 is CASSPRDRVGNTIYF. CDR3 DNA sequence: TGTGCCAGCTCACCACGGGACAGGGTTGGAAACACCATATATTTT.

The chain couples TRBV4-1 to TRBJ1-3; D gene unclear. The CDR3 extends over 14 amino acids. From germline, CDR1 is MGHRA and CDR2 YSYEKL. V lost 3 bases and J lost 4, with 10 bases in between. The DNA of the CDR3 is TGCGCCAGCAGCCACCCGACGTCCGGAAACACCATATATTTT. Residues: CASSHPTSGNTIYF.